The 7 T cell receptor beta chains presented below share a single source sample, sequenced in a study of T cell responses to AZD1222 COVID-19 vaccine. TCRdb's copy holds only in-frame clones and misses some; the assay was immunoSEQ multiplex PCR. The repertoire holds roughly 150,000 clones, with approximately 89% as singletons. Sequencing used peripheral blood, obtained on day 0 of AZD1222 vaccination. These receptors all stem from an adult in good health.

The chain carries TRBV29-1 and TRBJ2-3, with 9 bases lining up with TRBD1. Trimming at V came to 4 bases and at J to 11 bases, leaving 16 bases not matched to a gene. In germline, CDR1 is SQVTM, CDR2 ANQGSEA. The CDR3 contains 15 residues. The CDR3 sequence is CSVADRGYFLEGQYF. CDR3 DNA sequence: TGCAGCGTTGCGGACAGGGGATACTTCTTAGAGGGGCAGTATTTT.

The chain carries TRBV5-6 and TRBJ2-5; 7 bases match TRBD1. Germline loops: CDR1 SGHDT, CDR2 YYEEEE. This CDR3 region has 16 residues. The J segment lost 3 bases and the V segment lost 4 bases, leaving 12 bases of the junction unmatched. For the CDR3, the DNA is TGTGCCAGCAGCCGACGGACAGGCAGAAAAAAAGAGACCCAGTACTTC. Its translation: CASSRRTGRKKETQYF. Full variable domain (missing parts from reference TRBV5-6 and TRBJ2-5): DAGVTQSPTHLIKTRGQQVTLRCSPKSGHDTVSWYQQALGQGPQFIFQYYEEEERQRGNFPDRFSGHQFPNYSSELNVNALLLGDSALYLCASSRRTGRKKETQYFGPGTRLLVL.

The chain combines TRBV10-2 with TRBJ2-3; D is uncertain. Trimming removed 3 bases at V and 1 base at J, with 11 bases between. The CDR3 has 15 amino acids. From germline, CDR1 is WSHSY and CDR2 SAAADI. In DNA, the CDR3 is TGCGCCAGCAGTGATTTGAAGGACCGCACAGATACGCAGTATTTT. The encoded protein is CASSDLKDRTDTQYF.

The chain combines TRBV7-2 with TRBJ2-7; 10 bases map to TRBD2. The V gene end was trimmed by 2 bases and the J gene end by 7 bases; junction bases not matched to a gene: 5. CDR3 length: 14 amino acids. The germline V gene encodes CDR1 SGHTA and CDR2 FQGNSA. The CDR3 loop reads CASSLSGRVEEQYF. The CDR3 DNA reads as TGTGCCAGCAGCTTAAGCGGGAGGGTGGAGGAGCAGTACTTC.

The chain employs TRBV28 and TRBJ2-2; TRBD1 matches 9 bases. CDR3 length: 16 residues. The J segment lost 5 bases and the V segment lost 6 bases, leaving 10 bases of the junction unmatched. The germline CDR1 and CDR2 sequences are MDHEN and SYDVKM. CDR3 sequence (DNA): TGTGCCAGCAGGCCACCGGGACAGGGATATACCGGGGAGCTGTTTTTT. Its protein product is CASRPPGQGYTGELFF.

The chain carries TRBV24-1 and TRBJ1-2; TRBD1 might be the D (6 bases). The CDR3 has 17 amino acids. Trimming took 7 bases from V and 3 from J, leaving 23 bases between them. CDR1 is KGHDR and CDR2 is SFDVKD in the germline V gene. The CDR3 region is CATSPSYRRQEYYGYTF. The DNA for the CDR3 is TGTGCCACCAGCCCCTCCTACCGGCGACAGGAATACTATGGCTACACCTTC.

This chain links TRBV28 with TRBJ1-5; maybe TRBD1 (5 bases). The CDR3 is made up of 12 amino acids. Germline V gives CDR1 MDHEN, CDR2 SYDVKM. V lost 10 bases, J lost 4 bases, and 11 bases lay in between. Here the CDR3 reads CATSGRNQPQHF. The CDR3 region has the DNA TGTGCCACCTCAGGGAGAAATCAGCCCCAGCATTTT.